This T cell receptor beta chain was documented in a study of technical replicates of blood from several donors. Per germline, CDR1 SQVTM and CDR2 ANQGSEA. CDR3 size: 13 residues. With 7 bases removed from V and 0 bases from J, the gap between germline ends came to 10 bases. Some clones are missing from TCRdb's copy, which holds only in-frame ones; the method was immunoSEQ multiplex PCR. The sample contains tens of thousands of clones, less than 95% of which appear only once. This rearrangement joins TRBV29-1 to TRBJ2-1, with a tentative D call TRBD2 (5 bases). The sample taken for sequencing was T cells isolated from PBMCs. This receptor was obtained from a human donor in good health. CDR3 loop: CSDQGSSYNEQFF. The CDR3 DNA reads TGCAGCGACCAAGGGAGCTCCTACAATGAGCAGTTCTTC.